This T cell receptor beta chain was captured in a study of neurological immune-mediated disorders. In this sample, this clonotype turned up many times. Antigen unknown. Synthesis of cDNA was performed by 5'RACE using 10-nucleotide random UMIs. From the 5' RACE reads, TCRdb called clonotypes with MiXCR, one entry per CDR3 protein. The sample contains roughly 100,000 distinct CDR3 sequences, around 3.5% of which appear only once. Study-wide results and limits: HTLV-1-associated myelopathy had the most TCR clonal expansion, while multiple sclerosis had the least, a level that fell below healthy controls. When repertoires were grouped phylogenetically, those of 18 of 34 multiple sclerosis patients fell into one related-CDR3 cluster, a possible signature.

CDR1 is LGHDT, CDR2 YNNKEL, per germline (reference sequence). This CDR3 comprises 12 residues. Trimming left V 3 bases short and J 8 bases short, with 10 bases between. The receptor's source is a woman aged 50 to 60 with multiple sclerosis. Source material: PBMCs. The chain is built from TRBV3-1 and TRBJ1-2, with D unclear. The CDR3 sequence: CASSQFALGYTF. The CDR3, as DNA: TGTGCCAGCAGCCAGTTTGCCCTCGGCTACACCTTC.